The 22 T cell receptor beta chains below come from one sample, sequenced in a study of blood T cells in healthy people across ages. Then a second PCR, running about 6 to 11 cycles, was carried out with a sample-barcoded 5' primer and a J-beta primer mix. TCRdb called the 5' RACE reads again in MiXCR, with one record for every CDR3 protein. Of hundreds of thousands of distinct CDR3 sequences in the sample, around half were seen once. Source material: blood. The receptor set was obtained from a woman in her sixties in good health.

The V gene is TRBV3-1, the J gene TRBJ2-4; TRBD2 agrees at 8 bases. Judging by the DNA end, TRBJ2-5 fits better; the J call may be wrong. Germline V gives CDR1 LGHDT, CDR2 YNNKEL (reference sequence). The CDR3 has 16 amino acids. The CDR3 protein is CASSNPGLDLGETQYF. The CDR3 region has the DNA TGTGCCAGCAGCAATCCGGGACTAGATTTGGGAGAGACCCAGTACTTC.

The chain combines TRBV2 with TRBJ2-7; D is uncertain. CDR3 length equals 12 residues. Trimming pared 2 bases from V and 7 bases from J, leaving 9 bases between. Germline lookup yields CDR1 SNHLY and CDR2 FYNNEI. CDR3 protein: CASSEFGNEQYF. CDR3 sequence (DNA): TGTGCCAGCAGTGAATTTGGCAATGAGCAGTACTTC.

The gene calls are TRBV12-3 or TRBV12-4 and TRBJ1-6; 7 nucleotides align to TRBD1. The CDR3 is 14 residues long. The V gene end was trimmed by 5 bases and the J gene end by 7 bases; junction bases not matched to a gene: 5. The CDR3 DNA follows: TGTGCCAGCAGTCCCGGACAGGCCAATTCACCCCTCCACTTT. Translation: CASSPGQANSPLHF.

V usage is TRBV12-3 or TRBV12-4 and J usage is TRBJ2-3; tentative D call: TRBD2 (6 bases). Between the trimmed V and J ends, which lost 5 bases and 4 bases, there was a span of 22 bases. The CDR3 length is 17 residues. The CDR3 DNA reads TGTGCCAGCAGTGGGGACCGGGACTTCAAAAGCCCAGATACGCAGTATTTT. The encoded protein is CASSGDRDFKSPDTQYF.

Concerning this clonotype: A much more abundant neighbour one base away suggests this may be a read error. This chain connects TRBV28 to TRBJ2-3; 10 bases align to TRBD1. CDR3 length: 16 residues. The V segment lost 7 bases and the J segment 7 bases; nucleotides outside the gene matches: 14. Germline lookup yields CDR1 MDHEN and CDR2 SYDVKM. CDR3 nucleotide sequence: TGTGCCAGCACCCAATCCGGGACAGGGGTAAAGAATACGCAGTATTTT. Translating it yields CASTQSGTGVKNTQYF.

This clonotype showed up just a few times. This sequence joins TRBV12-3 or TRBV12-4 and TRBJ2-1; 10 bases line up with TRBD2. V dropped 5 bases and J dropped 4; count of bases not matched to a gene: 5. This CDR3 is 15 amino acids long. CDR3 coding DNA: TGTGCCAGCAGTCCGACTAGCGGGCAGTACAATGAGCAGTTCTTC. It translates to CASSPTSGQYNEQFF.

The rearrangement joins TRBV20-1 to TRBJ2-1; TRBD2 aligns across 9 bases. V trimming: 0 bases; J trimming: 9 bases; junction bases outside the gene matches: 12. This CDR3 contains 16 residues. Germline loops: CDR1 DFQATT, CDR2 SNEGSKA (reference sequence). CDR3: CSARDPTSGWPSEQFF. The CDR3, as DNA: TGCAGTGCTAGAGATCCGACTAGCGGTTGGCCCAGTGAGCAGTTCTTC.

This chain uses TRBV5-1 with TRBJ1-1; D is unresolved. The CDR3 is made up of 11 amino acids. V dropped 0 bases and J dropped 7 bases, with 4 bases sitting between them. Germline CDR1 and CDR2: SGHRS and YFSETQ. The chain's CDR3 is CASSLGHEAFF. CDR3 nucleotides: TGCGCCAGCAGCTTGGGTCATGAAGCTTTCTTT.

The chain has TRBV29-1 and TRBJ2-7, with 9 nucleotides matching TRBD1. V lost 7 bases, J lost 6 bases, and 13 bases stayed unmatched. The CDR3 is 14 residues long. Looked up from germline, CDR1 is SQVTM and CDR2 is ANQGSEA. The DNA for the CDR3 is TGCAGCGCCAACGGACAGGGGACCATAGCCGAGCAGTACTTC. Protein sequence: CSANGQGTIAEQYF.

The rearrangement joins TRBV5-5 to TRBJ1-6; D is unclear. Between the trimmed V and J ends, which lost 2 bases and 11 bases, there was a span of 17 bases. The germline gives CDR1 SGHKS, CDR2 YYEKEE (reference sequence). This CDR3 has 15 amino acids. The CDR3 loop reads CASSFPGPGATPLHF. The CDR3 DNA sequence: TGTGCCAGCAGCTTCCCTGGACCGGGCGCAACACCCCTCCACTTT.

This clonotype was detected only a few times. V usage is TRBV7-3 and J usage is TRBJ2-7; D is undetermined. With 5 bases removed from V and 0 bases from J, the gap between germline ends came to 11 bases. Germline V lookup: CDR1 SGHTA, CDR2 FQGTGA. The CDR3 covers 14 residues. In nucleotides, the CDR3 is TGTGCCAGCAGCCCCTTCTCTAGCTCCTACGAGCAGTACTTC. Amino acid sequence: CASSPFSSSYEQYF.

As to this clonotype: A much larger clone lies one base from this, so it may be a read error. The V gene is TRBV4-3, the J gene TRBJ2-1, with TRBD2 as a possible D gene (5 bases). V lost 8 bases, J lost 6 bases, and 14 bases lay in between. CDR1 is LGHNA and CDR2 is YSLEER in the germline V gene. CDR3 length: 13 amino acids. DNA for the CDR3: TGCGCCAGCTCACGCCGGGGTAGCAATGAGCAGTTCTTC. Residues: CASSRRGSNEQFF.

The rearrangement uses TRBV20-1 and TRBJ1-4; D unresolved. CDR1 and CDR2 from the germline V gene are DFQATT and SNEGSKA (reference sequence). Trimming cost V 0 bases and J 5 bases, with 10 bases left between them. The CDR3 loop spans 14 amino acids. The CDR3 sequence is CSARDARSNEKLFF. Written as DNA, the CDR3 is TGCAGTGCTAGAGATGCCAGATCGAATGAAAAACTGTTTTTT.

CDR3 sequence: CSARELAGDLGEQFF. Here the CDR3 DNA reads TGCAGTGCTAGAGAACTAGCGGGAGATTTGGGTGAGCAGTTCTTC. This chain uses TRBV20-1 with TRBJ2-1, with 11 bases identical to TRBD2. J was trimmed by 9 bases and V by 0 bases; bases with no gene match: 7. The length of the CDR3 is 15 residues. In germline, CDR1 is DFQATT, CDR2 SNEGSKA (reference sequence).

The chain is built from TRBV7-9 and TRBJ2-1; maybe TRBD2 (5 bases). This CDR3 region has 15 residues. The germline V gene encodes CDR1 SEHNR and CDR2 FQNEAQ (reference sequence). Trimming left V 3 bases short and J 4 bases short, with 13 bases between. CDR3 sequence: CASSFGLATYNEQFF. The CDR3, as DNA: TGTGCCAGCAGCTTTGGGTTAGCGACTTACAATGAGCAGTTCTTC.

This clonotype was observed at least ten times. This rearrangement joins TRBV30 to TRBJ1-2, with TRBD1 matching 7 bases. The CDR3 has 14 amino acids. V was pared by 0 bases and J by 8 bases, with 9 bases of the junction left unmatched. Per germline, CDR1 GTSNPN and CDR2 SVGIG (reference sequence). The CDR3 nucleotides read TGTGCCTGGAGTGTAGGGGGCGCAGGTCGAGGCTACACCTTC. It is translated as CAWSVGGAGRGYTF.

The rearrangement links TRBV28 to TRBJ2-1, with 8 bases that match TRBD2. This CDR3 region has 14 residues. CDR1 is MDHEN, CDR2 SYDVKM, per germline. V shed 6 bases and J 6 bases; nucleotides not matched to a gene: 7. The CDR3 reads CASRGGLVSNEQFF. CDR3 nucleotides: TGTGCCAGCAGGGGGGGACTAGTTTCCAATGAGCAGTTCTTC.

This clonotype was recorded at least ten times. The chain has TRBV11-2 and TRBJ2-7, with D uncertain. This CDR3 has 17 amino acids. Trimming took 8 bases from V and 0 from J, leaving 23 bases between them. Looked up from germline, CDR1 is SGHAT and CDR2 is FQNNGV. The DNA of the CDR3 is TGTGCCAGCGAGCCTCCCTTCCGCCGATCGTCCTCCTACGAGCAGTACTTC. It specifies CASEPPFRRSSSYEQYF. The whole variable domain, remainder taken from reference TRBV11-2 and TRBJ2-7, is EAGVAQSPRYKIIEKRQSVAFWCNPISGHATLYWYQQILGQGPKLLIQFQNNGVVDDSQLPKDRFSAERLKGVDSTLKIQPAKLEDSAVYLCASEPPFRRSSSYEQYFGPGTRLTVT.

The chain links TRBV20-1 to TRBJ2-1; D may be TRBD2 (5 bases). The CDR3 has 12 residues. Per germline, CDR1 DFQATT and CDR2 SNEGSKA (reference sequence). Trimming pared 3 bases from V and 7 bases from J, leaving 10 bases between. CDR3 sequence (DNA): TGCAGTGCTAGTGGGAGCTTAAATGAGCAGTTCTTC. Its protein product is CSASGSLNEQFF.

This chain uses TRBV9 with TRBJ2-3; perhaps TRBD1 as D (6 bases). Germline CDR1 reads SGDLS; CDR2 reads YYNGEE. Trimming stripped 4 bases from V and 6 bases from J, with 12 bases between. There are 13 residues in the CDR3. The CDR3 DNA reads TGTGCCAGCAGCACTACAGGGATTGATACGCAGTATTTT. This gives the protein CASSTTGIDTQYF.

The rearrangement uses TRBV7-8 and TRBJ1-4; D not resolved. V lost 1 base and J 8 bases, leaving 17 bases between the germline ends. The germline CDR1 and CDR2 sequences are SGHVS and FQNEAQ. The CDR3 runs 16 residues. CDR3 nucleotide sequence: TGTGCCAGCAGCTTAGTTTTGGGCGGACTCCGGGAAAAACTGTTTTTT. Its translation: CASSLVLGGLREKLFF. The variable domain in full, completed from reference TRBV7-8 and TRBJ1-4, reads GAGVSQSPRYKVAKRGQDVALRCDPISGHVSLFWYQQALGQGPEFLTYFQNEAQLDKSGLPSDRFFAERPEGSVSTLKIQRTQQEDSAVYLCASSLVLGGLREKLFFGSGTQLSVL.

The genes are TRBV12-5 and TRBJ2-7; 11 nucleotides match TRBD1. Per germline, CDR1 LGHNT and CDR2 FRNRAP. Losses at the gene ends were 6 bases for V and 3 bases for J; bases not matched to a gene: 7. CDR3 length equals 15 residues. The CDR3 bases are TGTGCTAGTGGAGCCGGGACAGGGGGTTTCTACGAGCAGTACTTC. Encoded protein: CASGAGTGGFYEQYF.